The 24 T cell receptor beta chains reported below all come from one sample, sequenced in a study of T cells in Graves' hyperthyroidism and ophthalmopathy. Amplified regions were TCR beta CDR3 sequences from RNA transcripts. HTBI primers were the set used in a first-round RT-PCR of the TCR CDR3. TCRdb used MiXCR to reprocess the multiplex PCR reads, holding one entry per CDR3 protein. The table has nearly 600,000 distinct CDR3 sequences, over 11% seen once. The specimen sequenced was blood. Receptors originate from a woman aged 30 to 39 with Graves' hyperthyroidism that later progressed to Graves' ophthalmopathy.

This clonotype was seen a few times. The gene calls are TRBV18 and TRBJ2-5; TRBD2 might be the D (5 bases). CDR1 and CDR2 (germline): KGHSH, LQKENI. V was pared by 3 bases and J by 5 bases, with 13 bases between. The CDR3 contains 14 residues. The CDR3 reads CASSPSGIRETQYF. As DNA, the CDR3 is TGTGCCAGCTCACCTTCCGGGATCCGGGAGACCCAGTACTTC.

The CDR3 loop reads CSVEEGQGHGYTF. The CDR3 nucleotides read TGCAGCGTTGAAGAAGGACAGGGTCATGGCTACACCTTC. This chain uses TRBV29-1 with TRBJ1-2; 8 nucleotides line up with TRBD1. The J segment lost 6 bases and the V segment lost 0 bases, leaving 3 bases of the junction unmatched. The CDR3 loop spans 13 amino acids. Germline V gene sequence: CDR1 SQVTM, CDR2 ANQGSEA.

At least ten counts were recorded for this clonotype. This sequence joins TRBV28 and TRBJ2-3; D gene ambiguous. V shed 1 base and J shed 1 base, with 12 bases lying between them. Germline V CDR1 and CDR2: MDHEN, SYDVKM. The CDR3 totals 16 residues. CDR3 bases: TGTGCCAGCAGTTTATCACCATTTGGGGGCACAGATACGCAGTATTTT. It yields the protein CASSLSPFGGTDTQYF.

This clonotype has ten or more counts. The V and J genes are TRBV6-1 and TRBJ1-6; no definite D call. V was cut by 5 bases and J by 7 bases, with 18 bases left in between. This CDR3 comprises 16 residues. Germline loops: CDR1 MNHNS, CDR2 SASEGT. CDR3 DNA sequence: TGTGCCAGCAGTTCGGACGGACCTTTTGGGAATTCACCCCTCCACTTT. It is translated as CASSSDGPFGNSPLHF.

V is TRBV7-6 and J is TRBJ2-1; D not certain. This CDR3 has 12 amino acids. The ends were cut back, 1 base at V and 8 bases at J, with 6 bases in the middle. From germline, CDR1 is SGHVS and CDR2 FNYEAQ. The CDR3 loop reads CASSLVSHEQFF. The CDR3 DNA follows: TGTGCCAGCAGCTTAGTCTCTCATGAGCAGTTCTTC. The full variable domain, with the rest looked up from reference TRBV7-6 and TRBJ2-1, is GAGVSQSPRYKVTKRGQDVALRCDPISGHVSLYWYRQALGQGPEFLTYFNYEAQQDKSGLPNDRFSAERPEGSISTLTIQRTEQRDSAMYRCASSLVSHEQFFGPGTRLTVL.

This clonotype was observed at least ten times. The chain recombines TRBV30 with TRBJ1-2, with D unclear. Germline CDR1 GTSNPN, CDR2 SVGIG (reference sequence). The length of the CDR3 is 12 residues. Trimming shortened V by 3 bases and J by 5 bases, and 10 bases separated the two germline ends. The CDR3 here is CAWRWRVYGYTF. The DNA of the CDR3 is TGTGCCTGGAGGTGGAGGGTTTATGGCTACACCTTC.

This clonotype was found many times. The chain combines TRBV4-1 with TRBJ2-2, with a weak D call TRBD2 (6 bases). The CDR3 consists of 16 residues. The V and J ends lost 2 bases and 1 base respectively, with 11 bases between them. The germline CDR1 and CDR2 sequences are MGHRA and YSYEKL. This CDR3 is CASSQPRLVNTGELFF. The DNA for the CDR3 is TGCGCCAGCAGCCAACCGCGACTAGTGAACACCGGGGAGCTGTTTTTT.

This clonotype came up a few times. The chain is built from TRBV7-8 and TRBJ1-2; D is perhaps TRBD1 (5 bases). This CDR3 has 13 residues. Germline CDR1 is SGHVS and CDR2 is FQNEAQ. V was clipped by 6 bases and J by 7 bases, with 15 bases between them. CDR3 DNA sequence: TGTGCCAGCAGAACCCAGGGAGGAGCTGGCTACACCTTC. Amino acids: CASRTQGGAGYTF.

This clonotype was counted at least ten times. The rearrangement links TRBV20-1 to TRBJ2-7; D is ambiguous. Germline loops: CDR1 DFQATT, CDR2 SNEGSKA (reference sequence). CDR3 length equals 13 residues. Between the trimmed V and J ends, which lost 0 bases and 2 bases, there was a span of 8 bases. Written as DNA, the CDR3 is TGCAGTGCTAGAGACGACCGAACCTACGAGCAGTACTTC. Translated, it gives CSARDDRTYEQYF.

The table lists this clonotype with many counts. For the CDR3, the DNA is TGTGCCAGTAGTACTGGAGGGACAGGGGGACCAGAGACCCAGTACTTC. As protein: CASSTGGTGGPETQYF. This chain joins TRBV19 and TRBJ2-5, with 11 bases fitting TRBD1. This CDR3 spans 16 amino acids. Germline V gene lookup returns CDR1 LNHDA and CDR2 SQIVND (reference sequence). With V trimmed by 4 bases and J by 4 bases, 8 bases remained unmatched.

This chain joins TRBV7-2 and TRBJ2-7, with D uncertain. The CDR3 consists of 13 residues. V lost 5 bases to trimming and J lost 4 bases, with 12 bases between them. Germline CDR1 is SGHTA and CDR2 is FQGNSA. The CDR3 reads CASSPSWEYEQYF. The CDR3 DNA is TGTGCCAGCAGCCCGAGTTGGGAATACGAGCAGTACTTC.

This clonotype was seen more than once but under ten times. V usage is TRBV13 and J usage is TRBJ2-3; 8 positions agree with TRBD2. Trimming took 4 bases from V and 2 from J; bases not matched to a gene: 8. This CDR3 has 16 amino acids. The germline V gene encodes CDR1 PRHDT and CDR2 FYEKMQ (reference sequence). The CDR3 sequence: CASSSMGLDLTDTQYF. DNA for the CDR3: TGTGCCAGCAGCTCGATGGGACTAGATCTCACAGATACGCAGTATTTT.

The J gene is TRBJ2-1, the V gene TRBV11-3; D not resolved. V lost 5 bases and J lost 0, with 11 bases in between. CDR3 size: 15 residues. CDR1 is SGHNT and CDR2 is YENEEA in the germline V gene. CDR3 nucleotide sequence: TGTGCCAGCAGCCGTATGGCCAGCTCCTACAATGAGCAGTTCTTC. It codes for CASSRMASSYNEQFF.

V gene TRBV5-1 combines with J gene TRBJ2-7; a weak D match, TRBD1 (6 bases). The CDR3 extends over 15 amino acids. Trimming stripped 0 bases from V and 3 bases from J, with 13 bases between. CDR1 and CDR2 from the germline V gene are SGHRS and YFSETQ. The CDR3 loop reads CASSLGTALIYEQYF. CDR3 in DNA: TGCGCCAGCAGCTTGGGGACAGCCTTAATCTACGAGCAGTACTTC.

This clonotype appeared many times. The chain uses TRBV12-3 or TRBV12-4 and TRBJ1-2, with 10 positions matching TRBD1. With 5 bases clipped from V and 7 bases from J, the junction kept 10 bases outside the gene matches. The CDR3 contains 15 residues. The CDR3 protein is CASSRPGQGSGGYTF. In nucleotides, the CDR3 is TGTGCCAGCAGTCGTCCGGGACAGGGGAGTGGTGGCTACACCTTC.

A few counts support this clonotype. The rearrangement joins TRBV11-2 to TRBJ1-2; D unclear. Trimming shortened V by 5 bases and J by 4 bases, and 11 bases separated the two germline ends. The CDR3 length is 13 residues. Germline V gene sequence: CDR1 SGHAT, CDR2 FQNNGV. The CDR3 is CASSPEAIYGYTF. Here the CDR3 DNA reads TGTGCCAGCAGCCCCGAGGCCATCTATGGCTACACCTTC.

The chain recombines TRBV25-1 with TRBJ1-1, with D maybe TRBD1 (6 bases). The CDR3 sequence is 15 residues long. Trimming removed 5 bases from V and 3 bases from J, with 16 bases in between. Germline CDR1 reads MGHDK; CDR2 reads SYGVNS. CDR3 loop: CASSSWWGGHTEAFF. DNA of the CDR3: TGTGCCAGCAGTTCCTGGTGGGGGGGCCACACTGAAGCTTTCTTT.

This clonotype has at least ten counts. The chain uses TRBV30 and TRBJ2-5; 7 nucleotides line up with TRBD2. Unmatched junction bases numbered 5, after V lost 4 bases and J lost 6 bases. CDR3 size: 12 residues. The germline V gene has CDR1 GTSNPN and CDR2 SVGIG (reference sequence). The CDR3 reads CAWKDGRKTQYF. The CDR3, as DNA: TGTGCCTGGAAGGACGGGAGGAAGACCCAGTACTTC.

Ten or more counts support this clonotype. The chain combines TRBV12-3 or TRBV12-4 with TRBJ2-7, with D possibly TRBD2 on 6 matching bases. V was cut by 7 bases and J by 1 base, with 14 bases left in between. This CDR3 contains 14 residues. CDR3 sequence: CASKDGAGSYEQYF. The CDR3 DNA reads TGTGCCAGCAAAGACGGGGCGGGATCCTACGAGCAGTACTTC.

The chain employs TRBV27 and TRBJ1-2, with a possible D match to TRBD1 (6 bases). V was cut by 8 bases and J by 4 bases, with 26 bases left in between. Germline V gives CDR1 MNHEY, CDR2 SMNVEV (reference sequence). There are 17 residues in the CDR3. CDR3 sequence reads: CASSPQGQTILPYGYTF. CDR3 in DNA: TGTGCCAGCTCCCCTCAAGGACAGACGATTCTTCCCTATGGCTACACCTTC.

The chain links TRBV4-1 to TRBJ1-1; D might be TRBD1 (5 bases). Trimming pared 0 bases from V and 2 bases from J, leaving 10 bases between. The CDR3 is 15 amino acids. The V gene's germline CDR1 is MGHRA and CDR2 YSYEKL. As DNA, the CDR3 is TGCGCCAGCAGCCAAGATCCGGGGACCAACACTGAAGCTTTCTTT. It specifies CASSQDPGTNTEAFF.

The chain couples TRBV7-8 to TRBJ1-4, with D possibly TRBD1 on 5 matching bases. Germline values: CDR1 SGHVS, CDR2 FQNEAQ. Trimming cost V 3 bases and J 8 bases, with 16 bases left between them. This CDR3 is 15 amino acids long. CDR3: CASSFRSGLGEKLFF. The DNA for the CDR3 is TGTGCCAGCAGCTTCCGATCGGGACTTGGCGAAAAACTGTTTTTT.

This clonotype occurred a few times. Here the CDR3 reads CASSPPLSSYGYTF. The CDR3 region has the DNA TGTGCCAGCAGCCCCCCACTTTCGTCCTATGGCTACACCTTC. This chain joins TRBV14 and TRBJ1-2; D is unclear. The ends were cut back, 4 bases at V and 4 bases at J, with 13 bases in the middle. The V gene's germline CDR1 is SGHDN and CDR2 FVKESK. CDR3 size: 14 residues.

This clonotype was observed many times. V and J are TRBV6-2 or TRBV6-3 and TRBJ2-5; D perhaps matches TRBD2 (6 bases). V was shortened by 6 bases and J by 5 bases, with 13 bases between the two germline ends. Germline CDR1 MNHEY, CDR2 SVGEGT. The CDR3 extends over 13 amino acids. The CDR3 DNA is TGTGCCAGCAGGCAAGGGGCGGGGGAGACCCAGTACTTC. Amino acids: CASRQGAGETQYF.